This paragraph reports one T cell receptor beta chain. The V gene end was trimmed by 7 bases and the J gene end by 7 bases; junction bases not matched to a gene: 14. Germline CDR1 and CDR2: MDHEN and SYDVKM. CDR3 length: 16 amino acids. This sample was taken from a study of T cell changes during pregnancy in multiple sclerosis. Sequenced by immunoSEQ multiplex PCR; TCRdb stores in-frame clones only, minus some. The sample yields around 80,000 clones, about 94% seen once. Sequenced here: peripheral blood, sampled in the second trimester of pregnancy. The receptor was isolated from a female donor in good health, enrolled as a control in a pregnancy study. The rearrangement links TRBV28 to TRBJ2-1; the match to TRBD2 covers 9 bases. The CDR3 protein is CASTLYRGLAINEQFF. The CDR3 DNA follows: TGTGCCAGCACCCTTTACCGAGGACTAGCGATAAATGAGCAGTTCTTC.